The sequence of this T cell receptor beta chain was determined in a study of T cell responses to AZD1222 COVID-19 vaccine (dated by TCRdb to 2020 to 2022). In the study overall: Because spike-specific TCR depth and breadth did not differ between the two schedules, AZD1222 recipients who got a second dose at roughly 4 weeks were pooled with those who got a second dose at roughly 12 weeks. TCR sequencing covered some 240 trial participants: 200 to 210 given two doses of AZD1222 and 26 given two doses of MenACWY control vaccine. Trial participants were enrolled by age into 18-55, 56-69 and 70-plus year subgroups, with approximately 160, 26 and 62 TCR-sequenced participants respectively.

Comment on this clone: Its target antigen remains unknown. Base qualities were left out, and no much larger clone turns up one base away.

What this sample's time point label stands for: baseline before first vaccination. Samples from vaccinated people were obtained from the UK trials COV001 and COV002, which included a single-blind randomized controlled phase 2/3 trial of AZD1222 (ChAdOx1 nCoV-19) in healthy adults. For TCRbeta chain sequencing, PBMC samples from trial participants were taken at day 0 and at day 28 after the second dose. The germline V gene sets CDR1 to SGHAT and CDR2 to FQNNGV. The CDR3 runs 16 amino acids, cysteine and phenylalanine included. CDR3 DNA is the only sequence kept; it has 48 bases, read in frame from the first base. V is cut by 0 bases and J by 2 bases, and the space between the germline ends is 13 bases. General conclusions and limits of the study: Participants were mostly white British and included more females than males, and it was suggested by the authors that clonal diversity may have been underestimated. Vaccine-associated CD4 TCRs spanned the whole spike protein, with dominant responses in regions 160-218 and 743-854. Spike-specific TCR breadth and depth rose significantly after two AZD1222 doses compared with day 0 and with MenACWY recipients. Conclusions about previously exposed vaccinees were limited because only six or seven AZD1222 recipients were SARS-CoV-2 seropositive at baseline. The 56-69-year group was small, and its depth increase did not reach significance, likely because of low power. Because no day 14 peak-response samples were available, repertoires were characterized only after the peak T cell response. Nearly half of unique spike-specific TCRs reportedly recognized epitopes outside regions mutated in the B.1.351 and B.1.1.7 variants.

The CDR3 regions of human TCRbeta chains were analyzed by immunosequencing. Concerning the study's data processing: TCRs in the repertoires were compared against a reference library of SARS-CoV-2-specific TCRs that had been generated with the MIRA antigen-specificity platform. Breadth was defined as the fraction of unique TCRs that were SARS-CoV-2-associated, and depth was defined as the fraction of total T cells that were SARS-CoV-2-associated. Using the MIRA data, each spike-specific TCR was assigned both to the spike region to which the TCR was reactive and to a CD4 or CD8 class. Log10-transformed breadth and depth values were compared by one-way ANOVA with Sidak's multiple comparisons tests. Sourced from immuneACCESS, this table was stored by TCRdb with only in-frame sequences that have V and J called. A share of the clones is absent; for the studies checked, an unresolved V gene accounts for under half, and the remainder has no known explanation. For V, J and clone size, that table is used; D and trimming come from the DNA. The sample table lists 80,000 to 100,000 clones, about 88% of them with a count of one. Clones ranked in the top ten supply 13% of the sample.

This sequence was found in an adult in good health. The V and J segments used are TRBV11-2 and TRBJ1-2; TRBD1 is a weak D gene call, 5 bases matching. Here the sequenced sample was peripheral blood, taken on day 0 of AZD1222 vaccination. The DNA reads TGTGCCAGCAGCTTAGATTCGTGGGGGATCAACTATGGCTACACCTTC. Translated, it reads CASSLDSWGINYGYTF.